The present T cell receptor (beta chain) was sequenced within a study of beta chain features in type 1 diabetes. Background on the study: Sorted cells from all samples, numbering approximately 110,000,000, were examined. Whole-study results and caveats: Individuals with type 1 diabetes displayed fewer insertions and more deletions at VDJ junctions. Compared with healthy donors, patients appeared to share more similar naive, central memory and regulatory TCRB repertoires.

This clone appeared a few times. Its antigen is currently unknown. The isolated RNA, all of it, was reverse transcribed, so expressed TCRB transcripts were what got sequenced. Using immunoSEQ multiplex PCR, the repertoire was profiled, and TCRdb retains in-frame clones only, with some absent. The table shows 310,000 or so clones, with about 10% occurring only once. Deletions cut 5 bases from V and 10 bases from J, with 12 bases between. The CDR3 runs to 12 residues. Germline values: CDR1 SGHTA, CDR2 FQGNSA. The source material was naive CD4+ T cells from blood. The chain combines TRBV7-2 with TRBJ2-1, with D maybe TRBD1 (5 bases). This receptor was obtained from a woman aged 25 to 39 in good health. The CDR3 is CASSPYYREQFF. The CDR3 coding sequence is TGTGCCAGCAGCCCATACTACAGGGAGCAGTTCTTC.